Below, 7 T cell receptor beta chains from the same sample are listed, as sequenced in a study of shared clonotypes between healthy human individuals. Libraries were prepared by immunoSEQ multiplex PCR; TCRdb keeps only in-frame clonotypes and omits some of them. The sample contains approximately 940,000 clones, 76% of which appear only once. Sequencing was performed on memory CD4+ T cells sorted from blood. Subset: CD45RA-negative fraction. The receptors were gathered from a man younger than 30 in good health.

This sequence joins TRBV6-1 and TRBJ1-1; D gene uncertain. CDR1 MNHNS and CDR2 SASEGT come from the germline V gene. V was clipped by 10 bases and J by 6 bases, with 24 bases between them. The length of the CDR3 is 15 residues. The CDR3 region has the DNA TGTGCCATCCACCGTCCTGGAGGGCTACTCTCTGAAGCTTTCTTT. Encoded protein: CAIHRPGGLLSEAFF.

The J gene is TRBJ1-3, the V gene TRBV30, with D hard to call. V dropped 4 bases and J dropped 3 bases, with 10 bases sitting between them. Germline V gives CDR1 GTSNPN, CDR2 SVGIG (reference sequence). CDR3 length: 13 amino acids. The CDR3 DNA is TGTGCCTGGACCCAGATCTTTGGAAACACCATATATTTT. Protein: CAWTQIFGNTIYF. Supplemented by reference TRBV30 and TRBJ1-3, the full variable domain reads SQTIHQWPATLVQPVGSPLSLECTVEGTSNPNLYWYRQAAGRGLQLLFYSVGIGQISSEVPQNLSASRPQDRQFILSSKKLLLSDSGFYLCAWTQIFGNTIYFGEGSWLTVV.

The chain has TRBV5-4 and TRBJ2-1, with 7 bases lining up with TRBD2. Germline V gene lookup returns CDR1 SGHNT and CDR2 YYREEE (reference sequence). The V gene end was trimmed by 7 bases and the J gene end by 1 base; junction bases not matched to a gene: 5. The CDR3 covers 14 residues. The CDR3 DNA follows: TGTGCCAGCGGGAGGGCCGGATCCTACAATGAGCAGTTCTTC. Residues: CASGRAGSYNEQFF.

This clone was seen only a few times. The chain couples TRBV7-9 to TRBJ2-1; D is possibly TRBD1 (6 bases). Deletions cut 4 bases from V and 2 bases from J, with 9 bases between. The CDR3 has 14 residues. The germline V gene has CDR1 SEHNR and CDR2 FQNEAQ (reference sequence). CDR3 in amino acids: CASSSRQAYNEQFF. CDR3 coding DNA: TGTGCCAGCAGCTCCAGACAGGCCTACAATGAGCAGTTCTTC.

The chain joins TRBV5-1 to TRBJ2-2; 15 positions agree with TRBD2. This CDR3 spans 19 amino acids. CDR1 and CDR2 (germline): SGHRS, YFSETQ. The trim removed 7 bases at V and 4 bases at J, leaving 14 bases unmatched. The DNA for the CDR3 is TGCGCCAGCTTGGGGACTAGCGGGAGGAAGTTCGATCCCACCGGGGAGCTGTTTTTT. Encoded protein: CASLGTSGRKFDPTGELFF.

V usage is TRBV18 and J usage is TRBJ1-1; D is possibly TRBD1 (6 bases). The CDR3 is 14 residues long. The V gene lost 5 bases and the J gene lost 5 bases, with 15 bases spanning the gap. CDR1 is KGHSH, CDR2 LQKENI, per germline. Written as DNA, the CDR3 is TGTGCCAGCTCATCACAGGGTGGAGGGACTGAAGCTTTCTTT. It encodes CASSSQGGGTEAFF.

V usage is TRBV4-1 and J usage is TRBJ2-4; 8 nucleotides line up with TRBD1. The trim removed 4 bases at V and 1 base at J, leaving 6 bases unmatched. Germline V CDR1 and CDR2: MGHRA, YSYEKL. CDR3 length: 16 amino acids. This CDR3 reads CASSRGQEGAKNIQYF. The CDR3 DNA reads TGCGCCAGCAGCCGGGGACAGGAGGGCGCCAAAAACATTCAGTACTTC.